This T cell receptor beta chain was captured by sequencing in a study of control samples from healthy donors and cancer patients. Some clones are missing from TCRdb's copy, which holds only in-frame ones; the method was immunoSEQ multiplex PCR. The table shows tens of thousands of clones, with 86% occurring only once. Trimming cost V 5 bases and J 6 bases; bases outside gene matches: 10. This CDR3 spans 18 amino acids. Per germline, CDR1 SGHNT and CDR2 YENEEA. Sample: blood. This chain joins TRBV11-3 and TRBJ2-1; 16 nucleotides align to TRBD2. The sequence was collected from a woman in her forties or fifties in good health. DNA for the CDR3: TGTGCCAGCAGCCCACTTTTTGGGACTAGCGGGAGGGCCAATGAGCAGTTCTTC. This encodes CASSPLFGTSGRANEQFF. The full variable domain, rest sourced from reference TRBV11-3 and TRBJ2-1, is EAGVVQSPRYKIIEKKQPVAFWCNPISGHNTLYWYLQNLGQGPELLIRYENEEAVDDSQLPKDRFSAERLKGVDSTLKIQPAELGDSAVYLCASSPLFGTSGRANEQFFGPGTRLTVL.